Sequencing of this T cell receptor beta chain was carried out in a study of blood T cell repertoires in COVID-19. Study information: Collection of acute and convalescent COVID-19 samples took place in the United States, Italy and Spain. Sources were T cells, B-cell-depleted T cells, or PBMCs; the material itself was cDNA or gDNA.

Using immunoSEQ multiplex PCR, the repertoire was profiled, and TCRdb retains in-frame clones only, with some absent. Among approximately 200,000 clones listed, 70% to 90% were seen once. Germline assignment: CDR1 SGHVS and CDR2 FNYEAQ. Trimming removed 7 bases from V and 4 bases from J, with 15 bases in between. The length of the CDR3 is 14 residues. V gene TRBV7-6 combines with J gene TRBJ2-3; a possible D gene is TRBD2 (5 bases). The sequencing input was peripheral blood. The sequence came from a middle-aged man who had recovered from COVID-19. In DNA form, the CDR3 reads TGTGCCAGCAAAGGAGGAACAGTATCAGATACGCAGTATTTT. This encodes CASKGGTVSDTQYF.